These 6 T cell receptor beta chains originate from one sample sequenced in a study of long-term antiretroviral therapy in people with HIV. Researchers ran immunoSEQ v3.0 at survey level. The assay was immunoSEQ multiplex PCR, and TCRdb's table has in-frame clones only and misses some. This sample has 37,000 or so clones; 80% occur once, and the top ten carry roughly 5.2%. The specimen comprised unsorted PBMCs, sampled 3.4 years after starting antiretroviral therapy. Receptor source: a young man with HIV.

V and J are TRBV19 and TRBJ2-5, with D possibly being TRBD2 (6 bases). Deletions cut 1 base from V and 2 bases from J, with 11 bases between. Germline CDR1 and CDR2: LNHDA and SQIVND (reference sequence). CDR3 length equals 15 residues. CDR3 loop: CASSIGGAGQETQYF. In DNA, the CDR3 is TGTGCCAGTAGTATAGGAGGGGCGGGGCAAGAGACCCAGTACTTC.

V gene TRBV7-9 combines with J gene TRBJ2-7; no definite D call. Germline assignment: CDR1 SEHNR and CDR2 FQNEAQ (reference sequence). This CDR3 region has 16 residues. Trimming cost V 1 base and J 1 base, with 14 bases left between them. As DNA, the CDR3 is TGTGCCAGCAGCTTAGGGCTCGAGCCTCTATCCTACGAGCAGTACTTC. Translation: CASSLGLEPLSYEQYF.

V usage is TRBV5-6 and J usage is TRBJ1-1, with a weak D call TRBD1 (6 bases). Deletions cut 1 base from V and 5 bases from J, with 12 bases between. The germline V gene has CDR1 SGHDT and CDR2 YYEEEE. This CDR3 has 14 amino acids. For the CDR3, the DNA is TGTGCCAGCAGCTTGAGGGGGATTCGGACTGAAGCTTTCTTT. Amino acids: CASSLRGIRTEAFF.

The chain uses TRBV28 and TRBJ1-1, with a weak D call TRBD1 (5 bases). V was shortened by 5 bases and J by 1 base, with 23 bases between the two germline ends. CDR3 length equals 18 residues. CDR1 is MDHEN, CDR2 SYDVKM, per germline. CDR3 region: CASSPGQELNRKNTEAFF. The CDR3 nucleotides read TGTGCCAGCAGTCCCGGACAAGAATTAAACCGGAAGAACACTGAAGCTTTCTTT.

V is TRBV14 and J is TRBJ2-7; either TRBD1 or TRBD2 may fit D (5 bases each). V dropped 2 bases and J dropped 2 bases, with 13 bases sitting between them. From germline, CDR1 is SGHDN and CDR2 FVKESK. This CDR3 region has 15 residues. The CDR3 region is CASSQIRDGPYEQYF. Here the CDR3 DNA reads TGTGCCAGCAGCCAAATCCGGGACGGCCCCTACGAGCAGTACTTC.

Within the sample, this clone is large. The chain is built from TRBV6-5 and TRBJ2-7; tentatively, D is TRBD2 (6 bases). Germline V gene lookup returns CDR1 MNHEY and CDR2 SVGAGI. The CDR3 loop spans 14 amino acids. Trimming cost V 2 bases and J 4 bases, with 12 bases left between them. The CDR3 protein is CASSYGGSGYEQYF. Written as DNA, the CDR3 is TGTGCCAGCAGTTACGGGGGTAGCGGATACGAGCAGTACTTC.